The clone carrying this T cell receptor beta chain was picked up a small number of times. The target antigen is unknown. TCRdb passed the reads through MiXCR, listing each CDR3 protein once. The sample contains a few hundred thousand distinct CDR3 sequences, 33% of which appear only once. This specimen comes from a study of T cell repertoires in cytomegalovirus infection. Whole-study context: Based on public TCR beta signatures, there were indications of CMV infection and of a matching HLA type.

Whole-study findings and limits: Cumulative public TCR beta family frequency identified CMV carriers with the relevant HLA.

Sequencing used cultured PBMCs, obtained from culture after CMV antigen stimulation. The TCR comes from a human donor in good health (CMV status not recorded). Some clones in this sample may be carry-over from other donors' samples.

CDR3 bases: TGTGCCAGTAGTAGATCGACAGGGTTGAACTATGGCTACACCTTC. It yields the protein CASSRSTGLNYGYTF. The chain employs TRBV19 and TRBJ1-2; 7 nucleotides match TRBD1. The germline gives CDR1 LNHDA, CDR2 SQIVND (reference sequence). This CDR3 is 15 amino acids long. V gave up 4 bases and J gave up 2 bases; unmatched junction bases: 7.